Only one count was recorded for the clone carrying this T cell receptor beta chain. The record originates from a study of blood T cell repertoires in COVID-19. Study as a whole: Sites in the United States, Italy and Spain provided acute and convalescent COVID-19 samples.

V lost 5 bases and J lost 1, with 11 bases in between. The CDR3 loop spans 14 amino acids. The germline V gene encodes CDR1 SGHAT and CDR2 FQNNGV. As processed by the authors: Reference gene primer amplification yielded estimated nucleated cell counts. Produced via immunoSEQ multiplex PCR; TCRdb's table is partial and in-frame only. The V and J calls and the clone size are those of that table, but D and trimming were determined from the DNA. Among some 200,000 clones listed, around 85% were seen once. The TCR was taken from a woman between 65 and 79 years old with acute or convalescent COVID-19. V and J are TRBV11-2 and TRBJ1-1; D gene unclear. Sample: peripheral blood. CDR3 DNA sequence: TGTGCCAGCAGCACAGACGGTTGGAACACTGAAGCTTTCTTT. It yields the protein CASSTDGWNTEAFF.